Listed below are T cell receptor beta chains from one sample, sequenced in a study of T cell responses to AZD1222 COVID-19 vaccine. Using immunoSEQ multiplex PCR, the repertoire was profiled, and TCRdb retains in-frame clones only, with some absent. The sample records around 66,000 clones, 88% being singletons. This sample comprised peripheral blood, obtained 28 days after the second dose of the MenACWY control vaccine. The receptors were gathered from an adult who received the MenACWY meningococcal vaccine as a control. Both conserved end residues are part of each CDR3. A D gene is named only where the DNA matches it firmly. Size tells how often a clone was seen (once, few, many) or the class of an expanded clone, and some rows leave it out.

. | TRBJ2-7 | . | TRBV4-2 | CASSLLGHSYEQYF | TGTGCCAGCAGCCTACTAGGCCACTCCTACGAGCAGTACTTC
. | TRBJ2-3 | . | TRBV2 | CASSEVGASTDTQYF | TGTGCCAGCAGTGAGGTGGGGGCCTCCACAGATACGCAGTATTTT
. | TRBJ2-5 | TRBD2 | TRBV6-2/TRBV6-3 | CASSPLAGGRETQYF | TGTGCCAGCAGTCCCCTGGCGGGGGGCCGGGAGACCCAGTACTTC
. | TRBJ1-2 | . | TRBV6-5 | CASLGTAEGYTF | TGTGCCAGCCTCGGGACGGCGGAGGGCTACACCTTC
. | TRBJ2-5 | TRBD2 | TRBV7-7 | CASSRGLAGGRQETQYF | TGTGCTAGCAGCCGGGGACTAGCGGGAGGGCGGCAAGAGACCCAGTACTTC
. | TRBJ1-1 | . | TRBV4-1 | CASSQWQLNTEAFF | TGCGCCAGCAGCCAATGGCAGTTGAACACTGAAGCTTTCTTT
. | TRBJ2-2 | . | TRBV6-4 | CASSSTDANTGELFF | TGTGCCAGCAGTTCGACGGATGCGAACACCGGGGAGCTGTTTTTT
. | TRBJ2-7 | . | TRBV7-2 | CASSYQPALEQYF | TGTGCCAGCAGCTACCAACCCGCACTCGAGCAGTACTTC
once | TRBJ1-5 | . | TRBV19 | CASSILDYSNQPQHF | TGTGCCAGTAGTATTCTTGATTATAGCAATCAGCCCCAGCATTTT
. | TRBJ2-5 | TRBD2 | TRBV5-1 | CASRPGTSGEETQYF | TGCGCCAGCAGACCTGGGACTAGCGGGGAAGAGACCCAGTACTTC
once | TRBJ2-7 | . | TRBV6-5 | CASGSRGTYEQYF | TGTGCCAGCGGGTCCAGGGGAACCTACGAGCAGTACTTC
once | TRBJ1-2 | TRBD1 | TRBV29-1 | CSVRQGTEYGYTF | TGCAGCGTGCGACAGGGGACGGAATATGGCTACACCTTC
. | TRBJ2-5 | . | TRBV19 | CASSALQGPQETQYF | TGTGCCAGTAGTGCCCTACAGGGTCCCCAAGAGACCCAGTACTTC
. | TRBJ2-7 | . | TRBV3-1/TRBV3-2 | CASSQGPGVYEQYF | TGTGCCAGCAGCCAAGGGCCAGGGGTCTACGAGCAGTACTTC
. | TRBJ2-3 | . | TRBV12-5 | CASGSGTDTQYF | TGTGCTAGTGGTTCTGGGACAGATACGCAGTATTTT
. | TRBJ1-2 | . | TRBV9 | CASSVAGRTFYGYTF | TGTGCCAGCAGCGTAGCGGGCAGGACCTTCTATGGCTACACCTTC